Included here is one T cell receptor beta chain sequence, with context. Its antigen is not known. The sample comes from a study of OX40 agonist ivuxolimab in advanced cancers. In the study overall: The study treated patients with ivuxolimab, an agonistic anti-OX40 (CD134) antibody.

The germline gives CDR1 MNHNY, CDR2 SVGAGI (reference sequence). Trimming cost V 6 bases and J 3 bases; bases outside gene matches: 3. The CDR3 has 15 amino acids. General study findings and limits: People who partly responded at 0.1-3.0 mg/kg had some of the least clonal expansion seen. Clones of CD4+ and CD8+ blood T cells grew by week 6 at doses of 0.1 to 3.0 mg/kg. Several nonresponders also turned out to have low normalized T-cell clonal expansion.

Only in-frame clones appear in the TCRdb table, and some are missing; sequencing was by immunoSEQ multiplex PCR. The sample has some 40,000 clones; approximately 90% are singletons. Sequencing was performed on CD4+ or CD8+ T cells sorted from blood, taken in a trial of the OX40 agonist ivuxolimab. The sequence was obtained from an adult with an advanced solid tumor such as melanoma, head and neck, liver or kidney cancer. The chain employs TRBV6-6 and TRBJ2-5; 14 nucleotides agree with TRBD2. CDR3 nucleotides: TGTGCCAGCAGGCCGGGACTAGCGGGGGAAGAGACCCAGTACTTC. The encoded protein is CASRPGLAGEETQYF.